One and the same sample provided the 27 T cell receptor beta chains below, sequenced in a study of blood T cell repertoires in COVID-19. This table comes from immunoSEQ multiplex PCR, and its TCRdb copy is limited to in-frame clones, with some not included. The top ten clones hold less than 2% of a sample with under 350,000 clones, roughly 91% of them seen once. The specimen sequenced was PBMCs or T cells enriched from blood (not recorded which). Every receptor here comes from a woman in her sixties who had recovered from COVID-19.

The V gene is TRBV12-3 or TRBV12-4, the J gene TRBJ2-1, with 14 bases that match TRBD2. The CDR3 covers 13 residues. V trimming: 5 bases; J trimming: 14 bases; junction bases outside the gene matches: 5. The CDR3 DNA follows: TGTGCCAGCAGTGAGACTAGCGGGGGGGAAGAGTTCTTC. It translates to CASSETSGGEEFF.

The rearrangement joins TRBV2 to TRBJ1-4, with a weak D call TRBD1 (6 bases). V was trimmed by 6 bases and J by 8 bases, leaving 10 bases between them. Germline assignment: CDR1 SNHLY and CDR2 FYNNEI. The CDR3 contains 12 residues. The CDR3 reads CASSRGREKLFF. CDR3 DNA sequence: TGTGCCAGCAGCAGGGGAAGGGAAAAACTGTTTTTT.

The chain uses TRBV19 and TRBJ2-1; maybe TRBD2 (5 bases). Trimming left V 7 bases short and J 10 bases short, with 20 bases between. CDR3 length equals 14 residues. Per the germline V gene, CDR1 is LNHDA and CDR2 is SQIVND (reference sequence). The CDR3 DNA sequence: TGTGCCAGTACCACTACCGCCCCAGGACTGGAGCAGTTCTTC. The encoded protein is CASTTTAPGLEQFF.

Points on this clone: Other DNA sequences in the same sample also yield this CDR3. The chain carries TRBV5-1 and TRBJ1-5; 10 bases match TRBD1. The CDR3 loop spans 15 amino acids. V lost 4 bases to trimming and J lost 4 bases; unmatched junction nucleotides: 5. Germline lookup yields CDR1 SGHRS and CDR2 YFSETQ. The CDR3 DNA reads TGCGCCAGCAGCCCGGGACAGGGGTTAAATCAGCCCCAGCATTTT. Its translation: CASSPGQGLNQPQHF.

The chain couples TRBV10-1 to TRBJ2-3, with D unresolved. V was shortened by 0 bases and J by 3 bases, with 7 bases between the two germline ends. Germline lookup yields CDR1 WNHNN and CDR2 SYGVQD (reference sequence). The CDR3 is made up of 14 amino acids. The CDR3 here is CASSESRETDTQYF. The CDR3 DNA sequence: TGCGCCAGCAGTGAGTCCCGAGAAACAGATACGCAGTATTTT.

V and J are TRBV4-2 and TRBJ2-7; 8 bases agree with TRBD1. V was clipped by 0 bases and J by 2 bases; unmatched bases: 0. The V gene's germline CDR1 is LGHNA and CDR2 YNFKEQ. The CDR3 covers 14 residues. CDR3 loop: CASSQEDRAYEQYF. The CDR3 coding sequence is TGTGCCAGCAGCCAAGAGGACAGGGCCTACGAGCAGTACTTC.

J is TRBJ2-1 and V is TRBV28; TRBD1 matches at 7 bases. Germline V lookup: CDR1 MDHEN, CDR2 SYDVKM. With 1 base clipped from V and 10 bases from J, the junction kept 10 bases outside the gene matches. This CDR3 region has 15 residues. The CDR3 bases are TGTGCCAGCAGTTTATCTACAGGGGAATATTGGGAGCAGTTCTTC. Translation gives CASSLSTGEYWEQFF. Full variable domain (remainder filled in from reference TRBV28 and TRBJ2-1): DVKVTQSSRYLVKRTGEKVFLECVQDMDHENMFWYRQDPGLGLRLIYFSYDVKMKEKGDIPEGYSVSREKKERFSLILESASTNQTSMYLCASSLSTGEYWEQFFGPGTRLTVL.

This chain links TRBV3-1 (or the pseudogene TRBV3-2) with TRBJ1-6, with unresolved D. CDR1 and CDR2 from the germline V gene are LGHDT and YNNKEL (reference sequence). The CDR3 spans 11 residues. Deletions cut 6 bases from V and 9 bases from J, with 6 bases between. In DNA form, the CDR3 reads TGTGCCAGCAGTTCAGGTTCACCCCTCCACTTT. This gives the protein CASSSGSPLHF.

This chain links TRBV3-1 (or the pseudogene TRBV3-2) with TRBJ2-1, with TRBD2 matching over 8 bases. CDR1 and CDR2 from the germline V gene are LGHDT and YNNKEL (reference sequence). Losses at the gene ends were 3 bases for V and 10 bases for J; bases not matched to a gene: 11. This CDR3 is built from 15 residues. This chain's CDR3 is CASSQLGAGGSEQFF. The CDR3 DNA follows: TGTGCCAGCAGCCAGTTAGGGGCGGGAGGTTCCGAGCAGTTCTTC.

The chain employs TRBV27 and TRBJ2-1; 15 bases align to TRBD2. The CDR3 contains 14 residues. V shed 10 bases, J shed 9 bases, and the junction held 7 bases outside the gene matches. Germline V gene data show CDR1 as MNHEY and CDR2 as SMNVEV (reference sequence). The CDR3 reads CAISGTSGRSEQFF. The DNA for the CDR3 is TGTGCCATCTCCGGGACTAGCGGGAGGAGTGAGCAGTTCTTC.

This clone has just one count. The rearrangement links TRBV30 to TRBJ1-6; a weak D match, TRBD1 (6 bases). The V end lost 4 bases, the J end lost 13 bases, and 14 bases lay between the germline ends. The CDR3 length is 12 residues. CDR1 and CDR2 from the germline V gene are GTSNPN and SVGIG (reference sequence). The CDR3 loop is CAWTQGLGPLHF. As DNA, the CDR3 is TGTGCCTGGACCCAGGGGTTGGGTCCCCTCCACTTT.

This chain joins TRBV28 and TRBJ1-6; 8 bases map to TRBD1. The CDR3 totals 15 residues. The V and J ends lost 3 bases and 7 bases, in that order; junction bases with no gene match: 5. Germline V CDR1 and CDR2: MDHEN, SYDVKM. The CDR3, as DNA: TGTGCCAGCAGTTTCCGGGACAGGATAAATTCACCCCTCCACTTT. Encoded protein: CASSFRDRINSPLHF. Drawing the rest from reference TRBV28 and TRBJ1-6, the complete variable domain is DVKVTQSSRYLVKRTGEKVFLECVQDMDHENMFWYRQDPGLGLRLIYFSYDVKMKEKGDIPEGYSVSREKKERFSLILESASTNQTSMYLCASSFRDRINSPLHFGNGTRLTVT.

The J gene is TRBJ2-1, the V gene TRBV7-9; the match to TRBD2 covers 10 bases. Germline values: CDR1 SEHNR, CDR2 FQNEAQ (reference sequence). The CDR3 is made up of 17 amino acids. The J segment lost 4 bases and the V segment lost 1 base, leaving 7 bases of the junction unmatched. CDR3 region: CASSLEILAGEYNEQFF. The CDR3 nucleotides are TGTGCCAGCAGCTTAGAAATCCTAGCGGGAGAGTACAATGAGCAGTTCTTC.

The chain uses TRBV28 and TRBJ1-2; 7 bases are shared with TRBD1. V lost 7 bases, J lost 6 bases, and 17 bases stayed unmatched. The germline V gene has CDR1 MDHEN and CDR2 SYDVKM. The CDR3 is made up of 16 amino acids. CDR3 protein: CASIRPRQGDRDGYTF. The CDR3 region has the DNA TGTGCCAGCATAAGGCCCCGGCAGGGGGATAGGGATGGCTACACCTTC.

The rearrangement links TRBV29-1 to TRBJ1-1; weak D call: TRBD1 (5 bases). V was trimmed by 6 bases and J by 3 bases, leaving 11 bases between them. CDR1 is SQVTM and CDR2 is ANQGSEA in the germline V gene. The CDR3 runs 12 residues. DNA for the CDR3: TGCAGCGTGGGGGAGGGTGACACTGAAGCTTTCTTT. It codes for CSVGEGDTEAFF. Combining the CDR3 with reference TRBV29-1 and TRBJ1-1 gives the whole variable domain SAVISQKPSRDICQRGTSLTIQCQVDSQVTMMFWYRQQPGQSLTLIATANQGSEATYESGFVIDKFPISRPNLTFSTLTVSNMSPEDSSIYLCSVGEGDTEAFFGQGTRLTVV.

The chain carries TRBV27 and TRBJ1-5; 8 bases map to TRBD1. This CDR3 has 16 amino acids. V was pared by 2 bases and J by 4 bases, with 7 bases of the junction left unmatched. The germline gives CDR1 MNHEY, CDR2 SMNVEV (reference sequence). This CDR3 reads CASSLTPTGGNQPQHF. CDR3 coding DNA: TGTGCCAGCAGTTTAACCCCTACAGGGGGTAATCAGCCCCAGCATTTT.

In DNA form, the CDR3 reads TGTGCCAGCGGGGGACTAGCGGGAGGGAGAGATACGCAGTATTTT. Translated, it gives CASGGLAGGRDTQYF. The genes are TRBV28 and TRBJ2-3; 16 bases fit TRBD2. V lost 8 bases to trimming and J lost 5 bases; unmatched junction nucleotides: 4. CDR1 is MDHEN, CDR2 SYDVKM, per germline. This CDR3 spans 15 amino acids.

The V call is TRBV10-3, the J call TRBJ1-2; 12 nucleotides align to TRBD1. The CDR3 has 17 amino acids. Germline V gene data show CDR1 as ENHRY and CDR2 as SYGVKD. Germline trimming cut 0 bases from V and 4 bases from J; bases unmatched to any gene: 6. The CDR3 loop is CAISESGQGARGYGYTF. CDR3 bases: TGTGCCATCAGTGAGTCGGGACAGGGGGCGAGGGGCTATGGCTACACCTTC.

This rearrangement joins TRBV19 to TRBJ1-1; no clear D gene. The CDR3 totals 12 residues. V lost 8 bases, J lost 7 bases, and 14 bases lay in between. The V gene's germline CDR1 is LNHDA and CDR2 SQIVND (reference sequence). CDR3 residues: CASGGWTVEAFF. The CDR3 nucleotides read TGTGCCAGTGGAGGTTGGACGGTTGAAGCTTTCTTT. The complete variable domain, with remaining parts taken from reference TRBV19 and TRBJ1-1, reads DGGITQSPKYLFRKEGQNVTLSCEQNLNHDAMYWYRQDPGQGLRLIYYSQIVNDFQKGDIAEGYSVSREKKESFPLTVTSAQKNPTAFYLCASGGWTVEAFFGQGTRLTVV.

The gene calls are TRBV25-1 and TRBJ2-1; 10 positions match TRBD1. The CDR3 totals 16 residues. The V gene's germline CDR1 is MGHDK and CDR2 SYGVNS. With V trimmed by 11 bases and J by 3 bases, 13 bases remained unmatched. The CDR3 reads CAGPPRRDRGYNEQFF. The CDR3 DNA reads TGTGCCGGCCCACCTCGCCGGGACAGGGGCTACAATGAGCAGTTCTTC. The full variable domain, in which reference TRBV25-1 and TRBJ2-1 provide the parts outside the CDR3, is EADIYQTPRYLVIGTGKKITLECSQTMGHDKMYWYQQDPGMELHLIHYSYGVNSTEKGDLSSESTVSRIRTEHFPLTLESARPSHTSQYLCAGPPRRDRGYNEQFFGPGTRLTVL.

The genes are TRBV13 and TRBJ2-1; the match to TRBD2 covers 8 bases. Trimming at V came to 6 bases and at J to 3 bases, leaving 7 bases not matched to a gene. The CDR3 contains 15 residues. Germline-derived CDR1 and CDR2 are PRHDT and FYEKMQ (reference sequence). Here the CDR3 DNA reads TGTGCCAGCAGTGAGGGAGCGGGGGTCTACAATGAGCAGTTCTTC. It codes for CASSEGAGVYNEQFF.

V gene TRBV28 combines with J gene TRBJ2-7; 9 bases match TRBD2. With 6 bases clipped from V and 3 bases from J, the junction kept 9 bases outside the gene matches. Germline values: CDR1 MDHEN, CDR2 SYDVKM. The CDR3 has 15 amino acids. DNA for the CDR3: TGTGCCAGCAGCGTATCTAGCGGGACCATCTACGAGCAGTACTTC. The encoded protein is CASSVSSGTIYEQYF.

This chain uses TRBV2 with TRBJ2-1, with D tentatively TRBD2 (6 bases). V lost 6 bases and J lost 9, with 21 bases in between. The germline V gene encodes CDR1 SNHLY and CDR2 FYNNEI. The CDR3 sequence is 15 residues long. The CDR3 coding sequence is TGTGCCAGCAGGTCGTCGGGACTGCCGGTAGGTGAGCAGTTCTTC. It translates to CASRSSGLPVGEQFF.

The rearrangement joins TRBV28 to TRBJ1-4; D call uncertain. This CDR3 comprises 14 residues. V lost 1 base to trimming and J lost 7 bases, with 10 bases between them. Germline CDR1 MDHEN, CDR2 SYDVKM. CDR3 DNA sequence: TGTGCCAGCAGTTTATCCGGGAGGGCTGAAAAACTGTTTTTT. The encoded protein is CASSLSGRAEKLFF.

The chain has TRBV18 and TRBJ1-1; D is undetermined. The V end lost 6 bases, the J end lost 5 bases, and 13 bases lay between the germline ends. CDR1 KGHSH and CDR2 LQKENI come from the germline V gene. The CDR3 runs 13 residues. Here the CDR3 DNA reads TGTGCCAGCTCCGAGGCGGGGTTTACTGAAGCTTTCTTT. As protein: CASSEAGFTEAFF.

The rearrangement joins TRBV28 to TRBJ1-2, with TRBD1 as a possible D gene (6 bases). V gave up 6 bases and J gave up 4 bases, with 12 bases separating them. Germline loops: CDR1 MDHEN, CDR2 SYDVKM. The CDR3 is made up of 13 amino acids. This CDR3 reads CASRNGQSYGYTF. The CDR3 nucleotides are TGTGCCAGCAGGAATGGACAGAGCTATGGCTACACCTTC.

The CDR3 DNA reads TGTGCCAGCAGCTTGCCGACAGGGACCTATGGCTACACCTTC. Amino acid sequence: CASSLPTGTYGYTF. The chain combines TRBV5-4 with TRBJ1-2; 7 bases align to TRBD1. V gave up 1 base and J gave up 4 bases; unmatched junction bases: 4. The CDR3 covers 14 residues. Looked up from germline, CDR1 is SGHNT and CDR2 is YYREEE (reference sequence).